A single sample gave rise to the 23 T cell receptor beta chains below, sequenced in a study of blood T cell repertoires in COVID-19. TCRdb's table, derived via immunoSEQ multiplex PCR, lists solely in-frame clones and lacks some. The sample lists roughly 190,000 clones; roughly 90% were seen once. The sample consisted of peripheral blood. All receptors derive from a woman in her sixties or seventies with COVID-19, enrolled during active disease.

This sequence joins TRBV9 and TRBJ1-6, with 7 bases lining up with TRBD1. The CDR3 totals 15 residues. V shed 0 bases, J shed 7 bases, and the junction held 4 bases outside the gene matches. CDR1 is SGDLS and CDR2 is YYNGEE in the germline V gene. CDR3 sequence: CASSVVGTANSPLHF. In DNA form, the CDR3 reads TGTGCCAGCAGCGTAGTGGGGACAGCCAATTCACCCCTCCACTTT.

CDR3 protein: CASSLSVARVSFEQFF. The DNA of the CDR3 is TGTGCCAGCAGTTTATCGGTAGCTCGGGTATCCTTTGAGCAGTTCTTC. The chain has TRBV27 and TRBJ2-1; no reliable D call. The germline gives CDR1 MNHEY, CDR2 SMNVEV (reference sequence). The CDR3 runs to 16 residues. V lost 0 bases and J lost 9, with 18 bases in between.

J is TRBJ2-5 and V is TRBV23-1; 8 bases are a match to TRBD2. TRBV23-1 is an ORF for which the function is uncertain. CDR3 length equals 17 residues. After removal of 3 bases from V and 6 bases from J, the junction contained 15 bases not matched to a gene. The CDR3, as DNA: TGCGCCAGCAGTCATTTTCTACGGGGGGGCGCTTGGAAGACCCAGTACTTC. It is translated as CASSHFLRGGAWKTQYF.

The J gene is TRBJ2-7, the V gene TRBV7-9, with TRBD1 matching over 8 bases. Germline lookup yields CDR1 SEHNR and CDR2 FQNEAQ (reference sequence). V was clipped by 5 bases and J by 2 bases; unmatched bases: 5. The CDR3 spans 14 residues. The CDR3 protein is CASSPDRAPYEQYF. As DNA, the CDR3 is TGTGCCAGCAGCCCGGACAGGGCTCCCTACGAGCAGTACTTC.

The genes are TRBV16 and TRBJ1-6; D might be TRBD1 (5 bases). V was shortened by 0 bases and J by 8 bases, with 11 bases between the two germline ends. Germline values: CDR1 KGHSY, CDR2 FQNENV. CDR3 length equals 15 residues. CDR3 in DNA: TGTGCCAGCAGCCAATCGGGGGGATTGGATTCACCCCTCCACTTT. This encodes CASSQSGGLDSPLHF.

The chain joins TRBV9 to TRBJ2-5; D gene uncertain. The CDR3 has 14 residues. Trimming cost V 0 bases and J 0 bases, with 6 bases left between them. Looked up from germline, CDR1 is SGDLS and CDR2 is YYNGEE. CDR3 amino acids: CASSVAVNQETQYF. The CDR3, as DNA: TGTGCCAGCAGCGTAGCGGTGAACCAAGAGACCCAGTACTTC.

The chain has TRBV25-1 and TRBJ1-2; 7 bases match TRBD1. Germline loops: CDR1 MGHDK, CDR2 SYGVNS. With 8 bases clipped from V and 3 bases from J, the junction kept 6 bases outside the gene matches. The CDR3 runs to 13 residues. CDR3 residues: CASHDRDYYGYTF. The DNA of the CDR3 is TGTGCCAGCCACGACAGGGATTACTATGGCTACACCTTC.

The V call is TRBV15, the J call TRBJ1-2, with a weak D call TRBD1 (5 bases). In germline, CDR1 is LNHNV, CDR2 YYDKDF (reference sequence). The V and J ends lost 2 bases and 2 bases respectively, with 12 bases between them. The CDR3 spans 15 residues. CDR3 nucleotide sequence: TGTGCCACCAGCAGACCAACAGGAGCCAACTATGGCTACACCTTC. This sequence encodes CATSRPTGANYGYTF.

This chain joins TRBV5-1 and TRBJ2-7, with D possibly matching TRBD2 (6 bases). This CDR3 has 14 amino acids. CDR1 and CDR2 (germline): SGHRS, YFSETQ. V was trimmed by 4 bases and J by 4 bases, leaving 15 bases between them. CDR3 region: CASSAGTLDYEQYF. For the CDR3, the DNA is TGCGCCAGCAGCGCCGGGACTCTAGATTACGAGCAGTACTTC.

V gene TRBV15 combines with J gene TRBJ1-1, with D uncertain. Trimming removed 4 bases at V and 0 bases at J, with 9 bases between. This CDR3 contains 14 residues. Germline-derived CDR1 and CDR2 are LNHNV and YYDKDF (reference sequence). In nucleotides, the CDR3 is TGTGCCACCAGCATAGAGAACATGAACACTGAAGCTTTCTTT. It specifies CATSIENMNTEAFF. Looking up the rest from reference TRBV15 and TRBJ1-1 gives the full variable domain: DAMVIQNPRYQVTQFGKPVTLSCSQTLNHNVMYWYQQKSSQAPKLLFHYYDKDFNNEADTPDNFQSRRPNTSFCFLDIRSPGLGDTAMYLCATSIENMNTEAFFGQGTRLTVV.

The CDR3 sequence is CASSQFTTNEQFF. The CDR3 DNA sequence: TGTGCCAGCAGCCAATTTACAACCAATGAGCAGTTCTTC. This rearrangement joins TRBV14 to TRBJ2-1; D uncertain. The CDR3 is 13 amino acids. Between the trimmed V and J ends, which lost 2 bases and 6 bases, there was a span of 8 bases. Germline loops: CDR1 SGHDN, CDR2 FVKESK.

V gene TRBV2 combines with J gene TRBJ1-4; tentative D call: TRBD1 (5 bases). Germline values: CDR1 SNHLY, CDR2 FYNNEI. The CDR3 is made up of 15 amino acids. With 10 bases removed from V and 0 bases from J, the gap between germline ends came to 15 bases. The CDR3 DNA follows: TGTGCCACCCTCCCCAGGGCTGCAACTAATGAAAAACTGTTTTTT. Encoded protein: CATLPRAATNEKLFF.

The rearrangement links TRBV6-2 or TRBV6-3 to TRBJ2-7; TRBD2 agrees at 12 bases. Per the germline V gene, CDR1 is MNHEY and CDR2 is SVGEGT. CDR3 length: 18 residues. V shed 4 bases, J shed 6 bases, and the junction held 16 bases outside the gene matches. CDR3 protein: CASSFKTSGRGGFGEQYF. The CDR3 coding sequence is TGTGCCAGCAGTTTCAAGACTAGCGGGAGAGGGGGGTTTGGCGAGCAGTACTTC.

The chain employs TRBV10-3 and TRBJ2-5; 10 bases are shared with TRBD1. The V gene's germline CDR1 is ENHRY and CDR2 SYGVKD. The CDR3 length is 14 residues. V gave up 8 bases and J gave up 5 bases; unmatched junction bases: 8. For the CDR3, the DNA is TGTGCCATCCGCAGCCAGGGACAGGGGGAGACCCAGTACTTC. Its protein product is CAIRSQGQGETQYF.

Here the CDR3 reads CASSLGGTSGINEQFF. The CDR3 nucleotides read TGCGCCAGCAGCTTGGGAGGGACTAGCGGGATAAATGAGCAGTTCTTC. The chain employs TRBV5-1 and TRBJ2-1; 13 bases match TRBD2. The ends lost 0 bases at V and 7 bases at J; junction bases unmatched: 4. Germline V CDR1 and CDR2: SGHRS, YFSETQ. The CDR3 totals 16 residues.

This clone was counted once. The chain carries TRBV30 and TRBJ1-1; 9 nucleotides align to TRBD1. Germline lookup yields CDR1 GTSNPN and CDR2 SVGIG (reference sequence). V gave up 4 bases and J gave up 1 base; unmatched junction bases: 4. There are 14 residues in the CDR3. This chain's CDR3 is CAWTKTGGNTEAFF. CDR3 bases: TGTGCCTGGACCAAGACAGGGGGGAACACTGAAGCTTTCTTT.

The chain links TRBV30 to TRBJ1-1; 9 bases map to TRBD1. The CDR3 spans 15 residues. After removal of 0 bases from V and 1 base from J, the junction contained 3 bases not matched to a gene. Germline V gene lookup returns CDR1 GTSNPN and CDR2 SVGIG (reference sequence). CDR3 protein: CAWSVSGQGNTEAFF. DNA for the CDR3: TGTGCCTGGAGTGTGTCGGGACAGGGGAACACTGAAGCTTTCTTT. Looking up the rest from reference TRBV30 and TRBJ1-1 gives the full variable domain: SQTIHQWPATLVQPVGSPLSLECTVEGTSNPNLYWYRQAAGRGLQLLFYSVGIGQISSEVPQNLSASRPQDRQFILSSKKLLLSDSGFYLCAWSVSGQGNTEAFFGQGTRLTVV.

The chain recombines TRBV2 with TRBJ2-7, with 8 bases fitting TRBD2. This CDR3 region has 13 residues. Germline loops: CDR1 SNHLY, CDR2 FYNNEI. J was trimmed by 6 bases and V by 3 bases; bases with no gene match: 4. The CDR3 loop reads CASSDKRETEQYF. CDR3 sequence (DNA): TGTGCCAGCAGTGACAAGCGGGAGACCGAGCAGTACTTC. The whole variable domain, filled in from reference TRBV2 and TRBJ2-7, reads EPEVTQTPSHQVTQMGQEVILRCVPISNHLYFYWYRQILGQKVEFLVSFYNNEISEKSEIFDDQFSVERPDGSNFTLKIRSTKLEDSAMYFCASSDKRETEQYFGPGTRLTVT.

This clone has just a few counts. For the CDR3, the DNA is TGTGCCAGCAGTTACCACAATGGGGTAGCGGGAGGAGGCGAGCAGTACTTC. Amino acids: CASSYHNGVAGGGEQYF. The gene calls are TRBV6-2 or TRBV6-3 and TRBJ2-7, with 10 bases that match TRBD2. The trim removed 2 bases at V and 6 bases at J, leaving 13 bases unmatched. In germline, CDR1 is MNHEY, CDR2 SVGEGT. The length of the CDR3 is 17 residues.

V is TRBV7-2 and J is TRBJ2-1; 14 bases match TRBD2. Germline V gene lookup returns CDR1 SGHTA and CDR2 FQGNSA. This CDR3 has 15 residues. The ends lost 4 bases at V and 9 bases at J; junction bases unmatched: 5. The CDR3 DNA follows: TGTGCCAGCAGCTCGACTAGCGGGAGGGCCCCTGAGCAGTTCTTC. As protein: CASSSTSGRAPEQFF.

V usage is TRBV4-3 and J usage is TRBJ2-3, with D tentatively TRBD1 (5 bases). CDR3 size: 14 residues. CDR1 LGHNA and CDR2 YSLEER come from the germline V gene. V was pared by 0 bases and J by 4 bases, with 8 bases between. CDR3 in amino acids: CASSQDRGPDTQYF. The CDR3 nucleotides are TGCGCCAGCAGCCAAGATAGGGGTCCAGATACGCAGTATTTT.

The V call is TRBV7-9, the J call TRBJ1-2; D gene ambiguous. CDR1 is SEHNR and CDR2 is FQNEAQ in the germline V gene (reference sequence). The CDR3 sequence is 14 residues long. The V end was cut by 0 bases, the J end by 8 bases, with 13 bases between. For the CDR3, the DNA is TGTGCCAGCAGCTTAGCGTCTCGCCTCGGGGGCTACACCTTC. This codes for CASSLASRLGGYTF.

The chain recombines TRBV30 with TRBJ2-3; the D is unclear. Germline CDR1 reads GTSNPN; CDR2 reads SVGIG (reference sequence). Trimming removed 3 bases from V and 5 bases from J, with 15 bases in between. The CDR3 is 14 residues long. The CDR3 DNA reads as TGTGCCTGGAGCGCAAGGCGGAGTATAGATACGCAGTATTTT. It codes for CAWSARRSIDTQYF.